This T cell receptor beta chain was sequenced during a study of blood T cell repertoires in COVID-19. As for the study in general: There were acute and convalescent COVID-19 samples, and they came from the United States, Italy and Spain. Sample material is recorded as cDNA or gDNA derived from T cells, B-cell-depleted T cells, or PBMCs.

The germline V gene encodes CDR1 LGHNT and CDR2 FRNRAP. The CDR3 runs 13 residues. Trimming cost V 5 bases and J 8 bases; bases outside gene matches: 2. In the study's own analysis: Estimation of nucleated cell counts relied on the amplification of reference gene primers. Profiled with immunoSEQ multiplex PCR; TCRdb holds only in-frame clones, not every one. The DNA was the basis for D and trimming; V, J and clone size are from that table. The sample gives about 82,000 clones, about 73% of which show up once; more than 35% is in the top ten. Recruited during active infection, patients (from Seattle) were subsequently followed longitudinally.

The sample consisted of peripheral blood. This sequence originates from a man in his fifties or sixties with COVID-19, enrolled during active disease. The V and J genes are TRBV12-5 and TRBJ2-2, with TRBD2 matching over 10 bases. CDR3 in DNA: TGTGCTAGTGGTAGCGGGAGGGATGGGGAGCTGTTTTTT. Its translation is CASGSGRDGELFF.